Following are 30 T cell receptor beta chains from one sample sequenced in a study of T cell changes during pregnancy in multiple sclerosis. Sequenced by immunoSEQ multiplex PCR; TCRdb stores in-frame clones only, minus some. In the table there are 75,000 to 100,000 clones, around 91% of which are singletons. Sample: peripheral blood, taken after pregnancy. These receptors came from a female donor in good health, enrolled as a control in a pregnancy study.

The chain carries TRBV4-1 and TRBJ2-3, with 9 bases that match TRBD2. V lost 8 bases, J lost 6 bases, and 9 bases stayed unmatched. The CDR3 consists of 14 residues. The V gene's germline CDR1 is MGHRA and CDR2 YSYEKL. The CDR3 nucleotides are TGCGCCAGCCCGCGGGGGGGCCTTTCCGATACGCAGTATTTT. Amino acids: CASPRGGLSDTQYF.

A single count supports this clone. A junction boundary mismatches the germline segment, possibly from a read error. CDR3 in amino acids: CASSLTGGPWDTQYF. CDR3 sequence (DNA): TGTGCCAGCAGCCTAACCGGGGGGCCCTGGGATACGCAGTATTTT. V and J are TRBV7-3 and TRBJ2-3, with a possible D match to TRBD2 (7 bases). The CDR3 is 15 amino acids. The germline V gene has CDR1 SGHTA and CDR2 FQGTGA.

The rearrangement links TRBV9 to TRBJ1-3; the match to TRBD1 covers 9 bases. The CDR3 is 15 amino acids. Trimming removed 3 bases from V and 4 bases from J; junction bases left unmatched: 5. Germline CDR1 SGDLS, CDR2 YYNGEE. The CDR3 DNA is TGTGCCAGCAGCGCAACACAGGGGGCCGGAAACACCATATATTTT. Protein product: CASSATQGAGNTIYF. Together with reference TRBV9 and TRBJ1-3, the CDR3 gives the full variable domain: DSGVTQTPKHLITATGQRVTLRCSPRSGDLSVYWYQQSLDQGLQFLIQYYNGEERAKGNILERFSAQQFPDLHSELNLSSLELGDSALYFCASSATQGAGNTIYFGEGSWLTVV.

The V gene is TRBV2, the J gene TRBJ2-3, with TRBD2 matching over 9 bases. CDR3 length equals 15 residues. V trimming: 6 bases; J trimming: 0 bases; junction bases outside the gene matches: 4. Per germline, CDR1 SNHLY and CDR2 FYNNEI. The CDR3 coding sequence is TGTGCCAGCAGCCGGACTAGCGCTAGCACAGATACGCAGTATTTT. Its translation: CASSRTSASTDTQYF.

CDR3 bases: TGTGCCAGTATGACGGGACAAATCAATTCACCCCTCCACTTT. Its protein is CASMTGQINSPLHF. The chain combines TRBV19 with TRBJ1-6; D may be TRBD1 (6 bases). V gave up 7 bases and J gave up 7 bases, with 14 bases separating them. This CDR3 has 14 residues. Looked up from germline, CDR1 is LNHDA and CDR2 is SQIVND (reference sequence).

This chain joins TRBV28 and TRBJ2-1; 8 nucleotides match TRBD2. CDR3 length: 14 amino acids. The germline CDR1 and CDR2 sequences are MDHEN and SYDVKM. Trimming removed 2 bases from V and 5 bases from J; junction bases left unmatched: 2. This CDR3 is CASSLTGGDNEQFF. The DNA of the CDR3 is TGTGCCAGCAGTTTAACGGGGGGGGACAATGAGCAGTTCTTC.

V is TRBV27 and J is TRBJ2-5; 7 nucleotides match TRBD1. With 6 bases clipped from V and 2 bases from J, the junction kept 3 bases outside the gene matches. Germline assignment: CDR1 MNHEY and CDR2 SMNVEV (reference sequence). The CDR3 is 13 residues long. The CDR3 nucleotides read TGTGCCAGCAGCCGGGACAGACAAGAGACCCAGTACTTC. Its translation: CASSRDRQETQYF.

This clone was picked up one time. V usage is TRBV10-3 and J usage is TRBJ1-2, with 7 nucleotides matching TRBD1. The CDR3 runs 13 residues. V trimming: 5 bases; J trimming: 4 bases; junction bases outside the gene matches: 4. Germline V lookup: CDR1 ENHRY, CDR2 SYGVKD. CDR3 in DNA: TGTGCCATCAGTCCGGGACAGCTCTATGGCTACACCTTC. Protein product: CAISPGQLYGYTF.

The chain has TRBV6-1 and TRBJ1-2; D uncertain. Germline V gene sequence: CDR1 MNHNS, CDR2 SASEGT. Trimming left V 7 bases short and J 2 bases short, with 8 bases between. CDR3 length: 12 amino acids. Here the CDR3 DNA reads TGTGCCAGCACCTACCGAAACTATGGCTACACCTTC. Translation gives CASTYRNYGYTF.

The rearrangement joins TRBV27 to TRBJ1-1; TRBD1 matches at 7 bases. V lost 5 bases and J lost 1; bases outside the gene matches: 7. Germline V lookup: CDR1 MNHEY, CDR2 SMNVEV (reference sequence). This CDR3 has 15 residues. This CDR3 reads CASSPRTGTNTEAFF. Here the CDR3 DNA reads TGTGCCAGCAGTCCCCGGACAGGTACGAACACTGAAGCTTTCTTT.

The chain couples TRBV19 to TRBJ1-6; D is uncertain. Germline CDR1 and CDR2: LNHDA and SQIVND (reference sequence). The CDR3 extends over 12 amino acids. V lost 6 bases and J 7 bases, leaving 7 bases between the germline ends. The CDR3 here is CASSPLNSPLHF. CDR3 bases: TGTGCCAGTAGCCCTCTCAATTCACCCCTCCACTTT.

The chain is built from TRBV19 and TRBJ1-2, with 9 bases that match TRBD1. This CDR3 is 15 amino acids long. Germline CDR1 is LNHDA and CDR2 is SQIVND (reference sequence). J gave up 8 bases and V 5 bases, and 12 bases lay outside the gene matches. CDR3 DNA sequence: TGTGCCAGTAGTTCGCCAGACAGGGGGATCTGGGGCTACACCTTC. It is translated as CASSSPDRGIWGYTF.

The chain joins TRBV19 to TRBJ1-4; D is possibly TRBD1 (5 bases). The ends were cut back, 5 bases at V and 8 bases at J, with 18 bases in the middle. The CDR3 extends over 15 amino acids. CDR1 is LNHDA, CDR2 SQIVND, per germline (reference sequence). CDR3 sequence: CASSSRWQGPEKLFF. CDR3 sequence (DNA): TGTGCCAGTAGTTCCCGGTGGCAGGGTCCCGAAAAACTGTTTTTT.

The chain employs TRBV7-2 and TRBJ2-3, with D possibly TRBD2 on 6 matching bases. Germline loops: CDR1 SGHTA, CDR2 FQGNSA. Trimming took 5 bases from V and 1 from J, leaving 19 bases between them. The CDR3 runs 17 residues. The CDR3 region is CASSPRKGGQRTDTQYF. The CDR3 bases are TGTGCCAGCAGCCCCCGAAAGGGAGGCCAACGCACAGATACGCAGTATTTT.

This sequence joins TRBV19 and TRBJ2-2, with 10 positions matching TRBD2. Germline values: CDR1 LNHDA, CDR2 SQIVND (reference sequence). With V trimmed by 6 bases and J by 1 base, 5 bases remained unmatched. This CDR3 contains 16 residues. CDR3 nucleotide sequence: TGTGCCAGTAGGCCGGGACTAGCGAGGAACACCGGGGAGCTGTTTTTT. As protein: CASRPGLARNTGELFF.

V and J are TRBV5-1 and TRBJ2-2; possibly TRBD1 for D (6 bases). Trimming took off 1 base at V and 0 bases at J, with 10 bases between the two ends. Germline V gene data show CDR1 as SGHRS and CDR2 as YFSETQ. The CDR3 loop spans 16 amino acids. The CDR3 nucleotides are TGCGCCAGCAGCTTGCTCAAGGGGGCGAACACCGGGGAGCTGTTTTTT. It codes for CASSLLKGANTGELFF.

The genes are TRBV6-6 and TRBJ1-5; 7 bases map to TRBD1. V dropped 5 bases and J dropped 3; count of bases not matched to a gene: 7. Per the germline V gene, CDR1 is MNHNY and CDR2 is SVGAGI (reference sequence). This CDR3 region has 15 residues. The CDR3 loop reads CASSHRQGLNQPQHF. Written as DNA, the CDR3 is TGTGCCAGCAGTCACAGACAGGGACTCAATCAGCCCCAGCATTTT.

This clone is medium-sized. The rearrangement links TRBV5-1 to TRBJ1-2; the match to TRBD1 covers 11 bases. The CDR3 totals 15 residues. Germline CDR1 SGHRS, CDR2 YFSETQ. After removal of 0 bases from V and 6 bases from J, the junction contained 4 bases not matched to a gene. CDR3 in DNA: TGCGCCAGCAGCTTGGAGTGGGGACAGGGGGATGGCTACACCTTC. It yields the protein CASSLEWGQGDGYTF.

The chain uses TRBV28 and TRBJ2-7; maybe TRBD2 (6 bases). Germline lookup yields CDR1 MDHEN and CDR2 SYDVKM. The V gene lost 6 bases and the J gene lost 0 bases, with 15 bases spanning the gap. The CDR3 loop spans 15 amino acids. This CDR3 reads CASRPTGTFSYEQYF. Written as DNA, the CDR3 is TGTGCCAGCAGGCCCACCGGGACTTTCTCCTACGAGCAGTACTTC.

This chain joins TRBV5-1 and TRBJ2-1; the D gene is possibly TRBD1 (6 bases). Trimming shortened V by 0 bases and J by 6 bases, and 10 bases separated the two germline ends. The CDR3 is 14 residues long. The germline V gene encodes CDR1 SGHRS and CDR2 YFSETQ. DNA for the CDR3: TGCGCCAGCAGCTTGGGGGGGCGAGTCAATGAGCAGTTCTTC. It translates to CASSLGGRVNEQFF.

This clone was seen a single time. CDR3 sequence reads: CASSPRVFSRGYNEQFF. The CDR3 region has the DNA TGTGCCAGCAGCCCCCGGGTTTTCAGCCGGGGCTACAATGAGCAGTTCTTC. The V call is TRBV7-9, the J call TRBJ2-1; D may be TRBD2 (5 bases). Trimming cost V 5 bases and J 3 bases, with 20 bases left between them. Germline V gene sequence: CDR1 SEHNR, CDR2 FQNEAQ (reference sequence). CDR3 size: 17 residues.

The V call is TRBV6-5, the J call TRBJ1-6; 7 bases are a match to TRBD1. V was pared by 4 bases and J by 11 bases, with 14 bases of the junction left unmatched. Germline lookup yields CDR1 MNHEY and CDR2 SVGAGI. The CDR3 covers 16 residues. Here the CDR3 reads CASSSPIRDSAPPLHF. In nucleotides, the CDR3 is TGTGCCAGCAGTTCACCTATCCGGGACAGCGCTCCACCCCTCCACTTT.

This rearrangement joins TRBV21-1 to TRBJ2-7; the table's D call of TRBD1 was not tested on the DNA. TRBV21-1 is given as a pseudogene. The CDR3 runs to 14 residues. CDR3 nucleotide sequence: TGTGCCAGCTCAGGAAAACAGGGTCCCTACGAGCAGTACTTC. Translated: CASSGKQGPYEQYF.

The rearrangement links TRBV9 to TRBJ2-1, with a possible D match to TRBD1 (6 bases). V was clipped by 2 bases and J by 1 base, with 16 bases between them. The CDR3 sequence is 17 residues long. CDR1 is SGDLS, CDR2 YYNGEE, per germline. The DNA of the CDR3 is TGTGCCAGCAGCGTGAAACAGGGTAAAGGGTCCTACAATGAGCAGTTCTTC. Residues: CASSVKQGKGSYNEQFF.

The gene calls are TRBV6-6 and TRBJ1-1; D remains unclear. The V end was cut by 7 bases, the J end by 3 bases, with 18 bases between. The CDR3 covers 15 residues. Germline V CDR1 and CDR2: MNHNY, SVGAGI (reference sequence). As DNA, the CDR3 is TGTGCCAGCACCACCCTTTCCGGAGCATACACTGAAGCTTTCTTT. It translates to CASTTLSGAYTEAFF.

V is TRBV19 and J is TRBJ1-2, with 7 positions matching TRBD1. The CDR3 is made up of 16 amino acids. The germline gives CDR1 LNHDA, CDR2 SQIVND (reference sequence). V was pared by 7 bases and J by 4 bases, with 15 bases of the junction left unmatched. The chain's CDR3 is CASTPYEGGTSYGYTF. The CDR3 nucleotides are TGTGCCAGTACCCCTTATGAAGGGGGCACCTCCTATGGCTACACCTTC.

V is TRBV4-1 and J is TRBJ2-2, with 11 bases matching TRBD2. Germline trimming cut 4 bases from V and 4 bases from J; bases unmatched to any gene: 11. Germline CDR1 reads MGHRA; CDR2 reads YSYEKL. The CDR3 spans 18 residues. This CDR3 is CASSPQLAGGPITGELFF. CDR3 bases: TGCGCCAGCAGCCCCCAGCTAGCGGGGGGACCTATCACCGGGGAGCTGTTTTTT.

This chain connects TRBV6-1 to TRBJ1-2, with D maybe TRBD1 (5 bases). V was cut by 0 bases and J by 5 bases, with 13 bases left in between. Germline lookup yields CDR1 MNHNS and CDR2 SASEGT. The CDR3 length is 15 residues. The CDR3 nucleotides are TGTGCCAGCAGTGAAGCGCTTCGAGGGACTTATGGCTACACCTTC. The encoded protein is CASSEALRGTYGYTF.

The chain links TRBV7-9 to TRBJ2-5, with a tentative D call TRBD2 (5 bases). This CDR3 has 14 residues. With 1 base removed from V and 2 bases from J, the gap between germline ends came to 8 bases. In germline, CDR1 is SEHNR, CDR2 FQNEAQ (reference sequence). The CDR3 nucleotides read TGTGCCAGCAGCTTAGGGCTAGCTCAAGAGACCCAGTACTTC. Protein sequence: CASSLGLAQETQYF.

Comments on this clone: Other DNA sequences of this sample code for an identical CDR3. This sequence joins TRBV6-5 and TRBJ2-7, with a possible D match to TRBD1 (7 bases). The germline CDR1 and CDR2 sequences are MNHEY and SVGAGI. The CDR3 sequence is 14 residues long. Trimming left V 3 bases short and J 7 bases short, with 16 bases between. The CDR3 is CASSYQGGNYEQYF. The CDR3 DNA reads TGTGCCAGCAGTTATCAGGGGGGAAACTATGAGCAGTACTTC.